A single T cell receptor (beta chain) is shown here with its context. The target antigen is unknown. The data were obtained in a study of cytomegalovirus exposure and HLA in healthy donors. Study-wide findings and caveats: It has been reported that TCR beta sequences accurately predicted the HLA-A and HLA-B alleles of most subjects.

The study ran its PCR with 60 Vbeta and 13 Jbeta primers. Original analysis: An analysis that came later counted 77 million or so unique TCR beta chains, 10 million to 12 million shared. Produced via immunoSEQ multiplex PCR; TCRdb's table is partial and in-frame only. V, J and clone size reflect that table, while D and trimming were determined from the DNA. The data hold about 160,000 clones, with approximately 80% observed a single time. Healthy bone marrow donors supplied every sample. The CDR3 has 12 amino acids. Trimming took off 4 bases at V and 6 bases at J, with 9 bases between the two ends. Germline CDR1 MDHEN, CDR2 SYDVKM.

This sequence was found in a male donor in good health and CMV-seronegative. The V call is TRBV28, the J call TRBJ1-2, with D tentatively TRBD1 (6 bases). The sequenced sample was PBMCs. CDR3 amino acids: CASSWGLDGYTF. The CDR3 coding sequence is TGTGCCAGCAGTTGGGGGCTGGATGGCTACACCTTC.